The 5 T cell receptor beta chains reported below all come from one sample, sequenced in a study of T cell responses to AZD1222 COVID-19 vaccine. Measured with immunoSEQ multiplex PCR; TCRdb has only the in-frame clones, and not every one. The sample holds more than 70,000 clones, approximately 88% seen once. The sequencing here drew on peripheral blood, taken on day 0 of AZD1222 vaccination. These receptors came from an adult in good health.

The rearrangement uses TRBV19 and TRBJ1-5, with no clear D. Germline V lookup: CDR1 LNHDA, CDR2 SQIVND (reference sequence). V was shortened by 6 bases and J by 5 bases, with 14 bases between the two germline ends. The CDR3 covers 14 residues. CDR3 residues: CASRPLIAHQPQHF. CDR3 nucleotide sequence: TGTGCCAGTAGGCCCCTCATCGCCCATCAGCCCCAGCATTTT.

The chain carries TRBV29-1 and TRBJ2-7, with D possibly matching TRBD2 (6 bases). The germline V gene has CDR1 SQVTM and CDR2 ANQGSEA. V dropped 4 bases and J dropped 5 bases, with 12 bases sitting between them. This CDR3 is built from 12 residues. The CDR3 nucleotides read TGCAGCGTTGGGCGGGGAGATCACGAGCAGTACTTC. This encodes CSVGRGDHEQYF.

V is TRBV19 and J is TRBJ1-1; D not resolved. This CDR3 has 13 amino acids. Trimming took off 1 base at V and 1 base at J, with 4 bases between the two ends. Germline assignment: CDR1 LNHDA and CDR2 SQIVND (reference sequence). The CDR3, as DNA: TGTGCCAGTAGTATAGGACGGAACACTGAAGCTTTCTTT. Protein sequence: CASSIGRNTEAFF.

The J gene is TRBJ2-7, the V gene TRBV7-9; a weak D match, TRBD2 (5 bases). The CDR3 totals 14 residues. In germline, CDR1 is SEHNR, CDR2 FQNEAQ (reference sequence). V gave up 0 bases and J gave up 0 bases, with 6 bases separating them. The CDR3, as DNA: TGTGCCAGCAGCTTAGCAGGGAGCTCCTACGAGCAGTACTTC. It yields the protein CASSLAGSSYEQYF.

V gene TRBV28 combines with J gene TRBJ2-1; 9 nucleotides match TRBD2. The J segment lost 2 bases and the V segment lost 7 bases, leaving 6 bases of the junction unmatched. Germline V gene sequence: CDR1 MDHEN, CDR2 SYDVKM. This CDR3 is built from 15 residues. The chain's CDR3 is CASTIAGVPYNEQFF. Here the CDR3 DNA reads TGTGCCAGCACCATAGCGGGAGTTCCCTACAATGAGCAGTTCTTC. Full variable domain (missing parts from reference TRBV28 and TRBJ2-1): DVKVTQSSRYLVKRTGEKVFLECVQDMDHENMFWYRQDPGLGLRLIYFSYDVKMKEKGDIPEGYSVSREKKERFSLILESASTNQTSMYLCASTIAGVPYNEQFFGPGTRLTVL.